This T cell receptor beta chain originates from a study of shared clonotypes between healthy human individuals (dated by TCRdb to the early 2020s). A note on the overall study: Two women and a few men aged 18 to 49 years were included in the cohort. The study deeply sequenced blood TCR repertoires of five healthy adults to estimate repertoire size and the extent of clonotype sharing between individuals. Each donor's leukapheresis produced roughly between roughly 0.85 and 9.5 billion PBMCs. Libraries were prepared and TCR repertoires were sequenced by different laboratories using diverse techniques, in order to increase sequencing depth and limit assay-specific biases. For each donor, three plates each were used for CD4 naive and CD4 memory, two plates were used for CD8 naive, and one plate was used for CD8 memory. On the study overall, not on this receptor specifically: When a few donors were compared, the shared fraction of clonotypes was about 5% for naive CD4, over 3% for naive CD8, 2% to 2.5% for memory CD4, and less than 0.5% for memory CD8. Because the study included only a small number of donors, the genetic and exposure-history diversity represented was limited. Compared with non-shared clonotypes, the clonotypes found in all four sorted-subset donors had higher generation probabilities. Sampling was restricted to blood, and TCR repertoires in tissue are likely to differ from TCR repertoires in blood. Incomplete sequencing was indicated by rarefaction of sorted-subset datasets, despite the large sequencing depth. Estimated clonotype richness was generally larger for naive than for memory subsets. Based on pairwise subsampling, the degree of clonotype sharing among donors was expected to be affected by sequencing depth.

Donors were healthy HIV-negative adults with no recently reported acute infections or vaccinations. Every donor was a Caucasian adult living in Nashville, Tennessee, USA. The CD8 memory samples were a combination of magnetically selected CD45RO+ cells and CCR7-negative CD45RA+ effector memory (TemRA) cells. Blood was collected by leukapheresis, and PBMCs were isolated by Ficoll-Histopaque density gradient centrifugation and then cryopreserved in liquid nitrogen vapor phase. Analytical flow cytometry was used to check the purity and quantity of every magnetically sorted T cell population. Genomic DNA was isolated from each sorted fraction and quantified by UV absorbance on a Nanodrop 2000c. Of note for this clone: Its antigen has not been determined. The record has no base qualities; no much larger clone is one base away.

Using the deep immunoSEQ assay, multiplex PCR amplified TCR CDR3 regions from genomic DNA. For each cell subset, the extracted genomic DNA was distributed evenly across all wells of several immunoSEQ 96-well plates, and each plate served as one replicate. For sorted subsets, 150 to 250 ng of genomic DNA, equivalent to some 33,000 T cell genomes, went into each replicate PCR. Purified libraries were quantified with a Qubit 3.0 fluorometer, sized on a Bioanalyzer 2100, and re-quantified with the KAPA Library Quantification kit. Every immunoSEQ 96-well plate was sequenced on a dedicated single-read 150-cycle Illumina NextSeq 550 flow cell. In the authors' own workflow: The immunoSEQ output contained only junctional sequences without quality scores, so filtering could not match that applied to full-length reads. Sequences were annotated with PyIR, a Python wrapper for IgBLAST v1.9, using IMGT germline references to assign V/J genes and CDR3. Reads were filtered out if the reads had weak V/J assignments (E-value above 1e-6), no CDR3, stop codons, out-of-frame junctions, or ambiguous translated residues. V3J clonotypes were defined by identical inferred V gene, J gene, and CDR3 amino acid sequence. To compute the percentage overlap between repertoires, the number of shared unique clonotypes was divided by the size of the smaller repertoire. Richness of each repertoire was evaluated using RTK rarefaction, the Chao1 estimator, and Recon v2.1 estimates of unobserved clonotypes. OLGA was used to compute generation probabilities for all TCRbeta clonotypes that the gDNA method yielded from several donors. The immuneACCESS repertoire file appears here via TCRdb, limited to in-frame rearrangements. These files lack a portion of the clones; in checked studies, under half of the deficit traces to unresolved V genes, and the cause of the others is not known. V, J and clone size are those of that table, while D and trimming were read from the DNA. This sample comprises approximately 350,000 clones, around 96% of them detected only once. About 0.34% of the sample rests with the top ten.

The CDR3 sequence holds 13 residues, the cysteine and phenylalanine included. CDR3 DNA is the only sequence kept; it has 39 bases, read in frame from the first base. Germline trimming amounts to 5 bases on V and 4 bases on J, with 5 as the count of junction bases outside the gene matches. The germline V gene provides CDR1 SGHRS and CDR2 YFSETQ. This receptor was identified in a man younger than 45 in good health. Specimen: memory CD8+ T cells sorted from blood. The cell subset or site tag for this specimen amounts to: CD45RO+ cells pooled with CCR7-negative TemRA cells. This receptor chain uses TRBV5-1 and TRBJ2-7, and 8 junction bases match TRBD2. At the DNA level, the sequence is TGCGCCAGCAGGGCGGTAGCGGGGTACGAGCAGTACTTC. It translates to CASRAVAGYEQYF. Extended through the reference TRBV5-1 and TRBJ2-7 proteins, this CDR3 yields the full variable domain: KAGVTQTPRYLIKTRGQQVTLSCSPISGHRSVSWYQQTPGQGLQFLFEYFSETQRNKGNFPGRFSGRQFSNSRSEMNVSTLELGDSALYLCASRAVAGYEQYFGPGTRLTVT.